This T cell receptor (beta chain) was recorded in a study of CD8 T cells in ankylosing spondylitis. Study observations and caveats: Among TCR beta sequences, a motif of 7 to 9 highly homologous variants appeared characteristic of ankylosing spondylitis blood. Some motif variants were previously reported in reactive arthritis synovial fluid and blood. Researchers report that disease-linked clones proved CD8+ and relatively rare in peripheral blood.

Quantitative barcoded 5'-RACE was used to prepare TCR beta libraries. TCRdb called the 5' RACE reads again in MiXCR, with one record for every CDR3 protein. Of fewer than 180,000 distinct CDR3 sequences listed, more than 40% are singletons. With respect to this clonotype: Antigen specificity is unknown.

The TCR sequence derives from a male donor with ankylosing spondylitis. Sequenced sample: synovial fluid, either unsorted or a sorted T cell fraction (not recorded which).

CDR3 DNA sequence: TGTGCCAGCAGCTTCGCGCCCGGGGTCGCCTACGAGCAGTACTTC. This encodes CASSFAPGVAYEQYF. V gene TRBV11-2 combines with J gene TRBJ2-7, with D perhaps matching TRBD2 (5 bases). The CDR3 length is 15 residues. V lost 3 bases and J 2 bases, leaving 14 bases between the germline ends. Germline CDR1 reads SGHAT; CDR2 reads FQNNGV. The whole variable domain, remainder taken from reference TRBV11-2 and TRBJ2-7, is EAGVAQSPRYKIIEKRQSVAFWCNPISGHATLYWYQQILGQGPKLLIQFQNNGVVDDSQLPKDRFSAERLKGVDSTLKIQPAKLEDSAVYLCASSFAPGVAYEQYFGPGTRLTVT.